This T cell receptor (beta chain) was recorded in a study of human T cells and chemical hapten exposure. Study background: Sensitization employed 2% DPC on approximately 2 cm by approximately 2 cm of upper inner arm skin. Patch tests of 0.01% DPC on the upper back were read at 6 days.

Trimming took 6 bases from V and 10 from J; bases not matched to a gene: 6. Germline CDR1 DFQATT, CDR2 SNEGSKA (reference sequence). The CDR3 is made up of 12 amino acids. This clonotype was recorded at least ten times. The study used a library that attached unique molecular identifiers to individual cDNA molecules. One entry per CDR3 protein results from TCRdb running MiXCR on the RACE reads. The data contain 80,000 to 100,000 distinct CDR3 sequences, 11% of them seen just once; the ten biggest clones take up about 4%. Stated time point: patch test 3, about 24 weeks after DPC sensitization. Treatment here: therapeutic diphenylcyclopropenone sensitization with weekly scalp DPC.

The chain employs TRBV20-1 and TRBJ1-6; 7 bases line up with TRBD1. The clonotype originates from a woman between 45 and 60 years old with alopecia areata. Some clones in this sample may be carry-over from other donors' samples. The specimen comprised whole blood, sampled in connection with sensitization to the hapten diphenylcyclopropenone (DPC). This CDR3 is CSAQGGASPLHF. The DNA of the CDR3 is TGCAGTGCCCAGGGGGGCGCCTCACCCCTCCACTTT.